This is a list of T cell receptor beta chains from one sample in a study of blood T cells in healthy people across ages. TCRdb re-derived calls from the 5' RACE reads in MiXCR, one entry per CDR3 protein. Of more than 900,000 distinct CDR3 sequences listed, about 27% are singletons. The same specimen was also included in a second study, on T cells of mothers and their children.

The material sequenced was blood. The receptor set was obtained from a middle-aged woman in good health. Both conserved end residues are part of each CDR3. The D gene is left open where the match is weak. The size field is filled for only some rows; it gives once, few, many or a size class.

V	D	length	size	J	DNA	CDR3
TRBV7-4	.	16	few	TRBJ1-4	TGTGCCAGCATCCTTTACCGTTCCTTCCGGGGTGAAAAACTGTTTTTT	CASILYRSFRGEKLFF
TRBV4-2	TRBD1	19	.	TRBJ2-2	TGTGCCAGCAGCAAAAGCGGGACAGGGATAGAGAAAAACACCGGGGAGCTGTTTTTT	CASSKSGTGIEKNTGELFF
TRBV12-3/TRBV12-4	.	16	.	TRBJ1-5	TGTGCCAGCAGTTTTGGGACTGAGTGTAGCAATCAGCCCCAGCATTTT	CASSFGTECSNQPQHF
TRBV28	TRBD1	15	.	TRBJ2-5	TGTGCCAGCAGGCGGGACAGGGGCCTTCGTCGAGGCCAGTACTTC	CASRRDRGLRRGQYF
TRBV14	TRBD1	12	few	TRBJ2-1	TGTGCCAGCAGCCAAACCGGACAGGGACGGTTCTTC	CASSQTGQGRFF
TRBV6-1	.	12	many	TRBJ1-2	TGTGCCAGCAGTGTTCAGAAGGGGACCTACACCTTC	CASSVQKGTYTF
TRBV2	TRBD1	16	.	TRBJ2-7	TGTGCCAGCAGGGACGGGACAGGGGGCGCGTCGGGCGAGCAGTACTTC	CASRDGTGGASGEQYF
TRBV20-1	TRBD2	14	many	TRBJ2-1	TGCAGTGCTCCCCCGGGACTAGGGTACAATGAGCAGTTCTTC	CSAPPGLGYNEQFF
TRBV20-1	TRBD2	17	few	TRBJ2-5	TGCGGTGCTAGCGGAGCCTCAAGCGGGGGTGAGCAAGAGACCCAGTACTTC	CGASGASSGGEQETQYF
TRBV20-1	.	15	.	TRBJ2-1	TGCAGTGCTAGAGATTTGCGGACCGTATACAATGAGCAGTTCTTC	CSARDLRTVYNEQFF
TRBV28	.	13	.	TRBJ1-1	TGTGCCAGCAGTTCCCGAAGGGGGAATGAAGCTTTCTTT	CASSSRRGNEAFF
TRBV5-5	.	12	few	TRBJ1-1	TGTGCCAGCAGCCTGGACGCTCCGGGAGCTTTCTTT	CASSLDAPGAFF
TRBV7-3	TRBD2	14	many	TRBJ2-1	TGTGCCAGCAGGACTAGCGGGGGGGCGGTTGAGCAGTTCTTC	CASRTSGGAVEQFF
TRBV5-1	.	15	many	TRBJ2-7	TGCGCCAGCAGCTTGGATGCAGGGAGCTCCTACGAGCAGTACTTC	CASSLDAGSSYEQYF
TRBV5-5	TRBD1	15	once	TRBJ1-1	TGTGCCAGCAGCCTAAGCACAGGGGGCATCACTGAAGCTTTCTTT	CASSLSTGGITEAFF
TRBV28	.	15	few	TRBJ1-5	TGTGCCAGCAGATCCCCCTTGGGGGAAGGTGAGCCCCAGCATTTT	CASRSPLGEGEPQHF
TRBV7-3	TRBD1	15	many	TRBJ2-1	TGTGCCAGCAGCTTCCTGACAGGGGGCTACAATGAGCAGTTCTTC	CASSFLTGGYNEQFF
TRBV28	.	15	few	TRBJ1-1	TGTGCCAGCAGTTTAGCCCTCGGAGGCGGCACTGAAGCTTTCTTT	CASSLALGGGTEAFF
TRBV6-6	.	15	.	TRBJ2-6	TGTGCCAGCAGTCAACCGGGTACTGGGGCCAACGTCCTGACTTTC	CASSQPGTGANVLTF
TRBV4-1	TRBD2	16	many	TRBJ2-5	TGCGCCAGCAGCCAAGGGACTAGCGGCAAACAAGAGACCCAGTACTTC	CASSQGTSGKQETQYF
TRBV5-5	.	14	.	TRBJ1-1	TGCGCCAGCAGCGACAGCCCCCAGGACACTGAAGCTTTCTTT	CASSDSPQDTEAFF
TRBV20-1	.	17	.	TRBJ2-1	TGCAGTGCTAGAGATCAGTTGAGGGGCACATCTGACAATGAGCAGTTCTTC	CSARDQLRGTSDNEQFF
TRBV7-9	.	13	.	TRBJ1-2	TGTGCCAGCAGCTTGGACAAGGCGTATGGCTACACCTTC	CASSLDKAYGYTF
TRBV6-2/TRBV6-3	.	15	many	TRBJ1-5	TGTGCCAGCAGTTACTCGGGGGTTGGGAATCAGCCCCAGCATTTT	CASSYSGVGNQPQHF
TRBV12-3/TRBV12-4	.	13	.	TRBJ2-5	TGTGCCAGCAGTTTCTCTGCAGGAGAGACCCAGTACTTC	CASSFSAGETQYF
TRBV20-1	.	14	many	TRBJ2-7	TGCAGTGCTACATCGGACATCAGCTCCTACGAGCAGTACTTC	CSATSDISSYEQYF
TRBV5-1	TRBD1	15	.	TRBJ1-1	TGCGCCAGCAGGTCAGGGGGACAGGGAGACGCTGAAGCTTTCTTT	CASRSGGQGDAEAFF
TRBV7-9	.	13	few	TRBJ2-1	TGTGCCAGCAGCTTAGGCGGGCGCCTGGAGCAGTTCTTC	CASSLGGRLEQFF
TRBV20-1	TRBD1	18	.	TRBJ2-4	TGCAGTGCTAGAGACCTACCATCCGCCGGGACAGGGAAAAACATTCAGTACTTC	CSARDLPSAGTGKNIQYF
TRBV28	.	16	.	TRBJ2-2	TGTGCCAGCACCCCTCAGGGCAGGGGGAACACCGGGGAGCTGTTTTTT	CASTPQGRGNTGELFF
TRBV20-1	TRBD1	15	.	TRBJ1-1	TGCAGTGCTAGCCCCTCGACAGGGGTGAACACTGAAGCTTTCTTT	CSASPSTGVNTEAFF